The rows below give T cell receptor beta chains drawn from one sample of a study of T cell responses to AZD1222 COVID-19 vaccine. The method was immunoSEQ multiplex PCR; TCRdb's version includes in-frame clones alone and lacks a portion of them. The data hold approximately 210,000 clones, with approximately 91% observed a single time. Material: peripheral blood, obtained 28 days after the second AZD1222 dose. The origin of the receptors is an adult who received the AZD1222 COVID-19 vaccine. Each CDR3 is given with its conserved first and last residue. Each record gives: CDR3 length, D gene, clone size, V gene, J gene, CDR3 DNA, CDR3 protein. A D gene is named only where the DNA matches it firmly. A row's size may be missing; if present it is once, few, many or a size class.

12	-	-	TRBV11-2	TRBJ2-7	TGTGCCAGCAGCTTAGATCCCACTAGCAAGTACTTC	CASSLDPTSKYF
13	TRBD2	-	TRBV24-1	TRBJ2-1	TGTGCCGCCGGGACTAGCGGGACCTATGAGCAGTTCTTC	CAAGTSGTYEQFF
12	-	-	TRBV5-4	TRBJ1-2	TGTGCCAGCAGCCCGGACGGCCTTGGCTACACCTTC	CASSPDGLGYTF
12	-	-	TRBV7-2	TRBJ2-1	TGTGCCAGCAGCTTAGGGCGGGGTGAGCAGTTCTTC	CASSLGRGEQFF
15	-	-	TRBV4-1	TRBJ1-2	TGCGCCAGCAGCCAGAATCGGCATAGATTCTATGGCTACACCTTC	CASSQNRHRFYGYTF
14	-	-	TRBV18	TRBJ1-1	TGTGCCAGCTCACCGGAGGCGGCGAACACTGAAGCTTTCTTT	CASSPEAANTEAFF
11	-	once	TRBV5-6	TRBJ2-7	TGTGCCAGCAGCGCCGGCTACGAGCAGTACTTC	CASSAGYEQYF
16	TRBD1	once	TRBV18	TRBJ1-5	TGTGCCAGCTCACCTGGAGGGACAGGGGGCAATCAGCCCCAGCATTTT	CASSPGGTGGNQPQHF
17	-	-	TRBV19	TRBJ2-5	TGTGCCAGTGGCGATCCTCAGGGGCCCAGGGTTGGGGAGACCCAGTACTTC	CASGDPQGPRVGETQYF
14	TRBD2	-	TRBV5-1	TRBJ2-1	TGCGCCAGCAACCCGACTAGCGGGAGAGGCGAGCAGTTCTTC	CASNPTSGRGEQFF
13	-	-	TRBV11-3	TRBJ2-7	TGTGCCAGCAGCCCCCAACGGGCCTACGAGCAGTACTTC	CASSPQRAYEQYF
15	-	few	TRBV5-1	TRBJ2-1	TGCGCCAGCAGCTTGGAAGGACAGACATACAATGAGCAGTTCTTC	CASSLEGQTYNEQFF
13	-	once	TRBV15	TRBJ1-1	TGTGCCACCAGCAGGGAAAGGGGCACTGAAGCTTTCTTT	CATSRERGTEAFF
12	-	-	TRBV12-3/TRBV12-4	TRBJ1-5	TGTGCCAGCAGCCCTCTGGGCCAGCCCCAGCATTTT	CASSPLGQPQHF
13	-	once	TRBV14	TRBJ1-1	TGTGCCAGCAGCCGGTACAGGGACACTGAAGCTTTCTTT	CASSRYRDTEAFF
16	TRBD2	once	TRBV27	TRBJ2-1	TGTGCCAGCAGTTCGCCGAGGGGACTAGCGGGAGATGAGCAGTTCTTC	CASSSPRGLAGDEQFF
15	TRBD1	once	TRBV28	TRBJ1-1	TGTGCCAGCAGTTTGCTGACCGGGACAGGGGTAGGCGCTTTCTTT	CASSLLTGTGVGAFF
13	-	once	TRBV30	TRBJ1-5	TGTGCCTGGAGACGGGCTGCTGATCAGCCCCAGCATTTT	CAWRRAADQPQHF
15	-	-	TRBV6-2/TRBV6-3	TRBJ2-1	TGTGCCAGCAGTTACTCCCCAGATGCGTACAATGAGCAGTTCTTC	CASSYSPDAYNEQFF
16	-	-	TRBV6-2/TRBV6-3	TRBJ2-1	TGTGCCAGCAGTGACCGGGGGGCGGGCCACTACAATGAGCAGTTCTTC	CASSDRGAGHYNEQFF
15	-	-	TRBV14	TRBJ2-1	TGTGCCAGCAGCCAAGGAGCTAGATCCTACAATGAGCAGTTCTTC	CASSQGARSYNEQFF
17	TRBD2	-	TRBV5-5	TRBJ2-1	TGTGCCAGCAGCTCCTTGATAGCGGGCCACTCCTACAATGAGCAGTTCTTC	CASSSLIAGHSYNEQFF
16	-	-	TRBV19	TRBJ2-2	TGTGCCAGTAGTAGTGGCCCGTATGCGAACACCGGGGAGCTGTTTTTT	CASSSGPYANTGELFF
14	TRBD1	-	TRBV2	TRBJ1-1	TGTGCCAGCAGTGTGGGACAGGGTACGACTGAAGCTTTCTTT	CASSVGQGTTEAFF
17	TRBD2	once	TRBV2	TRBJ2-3	TGTGCCAGCAGTGAACGGGGAGGGCTCGCCAGTTCGGATACGCAGTATTTT	CASSERGGLASSDTQYF
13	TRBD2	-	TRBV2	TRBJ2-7	TGTGCCAGCAGTACTAGCGGGAAAAACGAGCAGTACTTC	CASSTSGKNEQYF
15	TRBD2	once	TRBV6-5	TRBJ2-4	TGTGCCAGCAGTTACTCAAGCCTAGCGGATGGAATTCAGTACTTC	CASSYSSLADGIQYF
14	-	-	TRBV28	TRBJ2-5	TGTGCCAGCAGTTTCAGCAGGGTAAGGGAGACCCAGTACTTC	CASSFSRVRETQYF
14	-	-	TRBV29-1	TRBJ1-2	TGCAGCGTTGGGAGACTCCTGACTAACTATGGCTACACCTTC	CSVGRLLTNYGYTF
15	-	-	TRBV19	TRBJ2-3	TGTGCCAGTAGTATACGGCCAGGGGGCACAGATACGCAGTATTTT	CASSIRPGGTDTQYF
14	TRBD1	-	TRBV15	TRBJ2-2	TGTGCCACGTGGACAGGGACGAACACCGGGGAGCTGTTTTTT	CATWTGTNTGELFF
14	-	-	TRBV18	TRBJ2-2	TGTGCCAGCTCCCAGACAGTGGAAGCCGGGGAGCTGTTTTTT	CASSQTVEAGELFF
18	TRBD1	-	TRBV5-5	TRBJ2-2	TGTGCCAGCAGCTCGGCGTATACGGGACAGGGGAGCACCGGGGAGCTGTTTTTT	CASSSAYTGQGSTGELFF
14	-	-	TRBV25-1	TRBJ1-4	TGTGCCAGCCTCGGATGGGGGCTTAATGAAAAACTGTTTTTT	CASLGWGLNEKLFF
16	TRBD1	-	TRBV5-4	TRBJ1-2	TGTGCCAGCAGCCGGGACAGGGTTTTAGTTAACTATGGCTACACCTTC	CASSRDRVLVNYGYTF
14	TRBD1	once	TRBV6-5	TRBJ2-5	TGTGCCAGCAGTCAACTGACAGGGGCCTGGGCCCAGTACTTC	CASSQLTGAWAQYF
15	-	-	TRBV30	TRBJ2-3	TGTGCCTGGAGTCACGGGCCAGGGGCCGGAGATACGCAGTATTTT	CAWSHGPGAGDTQYF
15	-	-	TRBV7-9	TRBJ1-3	TGTGCCAGCAGCTTAGGACCGCTCTCTGGAAACACCATATATTTT	CASSLGPLSGNTIYF
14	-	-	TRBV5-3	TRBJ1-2	TGTGCCAGAAGCCGCCGGCCAGGCGACTATGGCTACACCTTC	CARSRRPGDYGYTF
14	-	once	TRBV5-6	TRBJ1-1	TGTGCCAGCAGTTCCCCGACACCCGGGACTGAAGCTTTCTTT	CASSSPTPGTEAFF
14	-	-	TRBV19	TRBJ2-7	TGTGCCAGTAGTATCACGGACGGGACCTACGAGCAGTACTTC	CASSITDGTYEQYF
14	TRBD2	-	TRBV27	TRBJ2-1	TGTGCCAGCAGAGCGGGAGAGCCCTACAATGAGCAGTTCTTC	CASRAGEPYNEQFF
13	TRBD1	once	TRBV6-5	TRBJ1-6	TGTGCCAGCAGCAACAGGGGGCGATCACCCCTCCACTTT	CASSNRGRSPLHF
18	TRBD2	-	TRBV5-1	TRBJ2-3	TGCGCCAGCAGCTTGGGGCCAGCGGGAGGGCTAAGTGCAGATACGCAGTATTTT	CASSLGPAGGLSADTQYF
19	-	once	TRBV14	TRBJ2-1	TGTGCCAGCAGCCAAGACTTTAAAGTTATCAGAACCTCCTACAATGAGCAGTTCTTC	CASSQDFKVIRTSYNEQFF
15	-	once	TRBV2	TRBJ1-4	TGTGCCAGCAGTGACCGCGGGGCAGTTAATGAAAAACTGTTTTTT	CASSDRGAVNEKLFF
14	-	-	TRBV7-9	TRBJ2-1	TGTGCCAGCAGCTCGTCACGGTCCTACAATGAGCAGTTCTTC	CASSSSRSYNEQFF
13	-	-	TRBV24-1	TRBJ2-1	TGTGCCACCAGTGATTTGCGGAGGACTGAGCAGTTCTTC	CATSDLRRTEQFF
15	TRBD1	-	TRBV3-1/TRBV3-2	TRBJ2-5	TGTGCCAGCAGCCAGGACGACAGGGGCCAAGAGACCCAGTACTTC	CASSQDDRGQETQYF
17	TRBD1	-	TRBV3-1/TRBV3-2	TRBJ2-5	TGTGCCAGCAGCCAAGACCTCCTGACAGGGGGCTGGGAGACCCAGTACTTC	CASSQDLLTGGWETQYF
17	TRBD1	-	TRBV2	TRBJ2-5	TGTGCCAGCAGTGACCCGGGACAGGGAGGGCCCCAAGAGACCCAGTACTTC	CASSDPGQGGPQETQYF
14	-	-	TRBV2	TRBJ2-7	TGTGCCAGCAGTGTGGGGGGCAGCACCTACGAGCAGTACTTC	CASSVGGSTYEQYF